This T cell receptor beta chain was retrieved from a study of human T cells and chemical hapten exposure. Study details: TCR yields differed between samples (mainly from small differences in pooled library volume).

The total RNA was obtained from whole blood that was not fractionated. The CDR3 sequence is 12 residues long. Trimming removed 3 bases from V and 7 bases from J, with 7 bases in between. Germline V gene sequence: CDR1 KGHSH, CDR2 LQKENI. There are a few counts of this clonotype. TCRdb ran MiXCR on the 5' RACE reads and lists one entry per CDR3 protein. Of 65,000 to 95,000 distinct CDR3 sequences listed, approximately 8% are singletons. V gene TRBV18 combines with J gene TRBJ2-1, with D hard to call. This receptor was identified in a male donor in good health. The CDR3 DNA reads TGTGCCAGCTCACCCGAAAGAAATGAGCAGTTCTTC. Translation gives CASSPERNEQFF. The full variable domain, rest sourced from reference TRBV18 and TRBJ2-1, is NAGVMQNPRHLVRRRGQEARLRCSPMKGHSHVYWYRQLPEEGLKFMVYLQKENIIDESGMPKERFSAEFPKEGPSILRIQQVVRGDSAAYFCASSPERNEQFFGPGTRLTVL.